These T cell receptor beta chains were read from a single sample in a study of beta chain features in type 1 diabetes. This table comes from immunoSEQ multiplex PCR, and its TCRdb copy is limited to in-frame clones, with some not included. The table shows about 150,000 clones, with about 9.3% occurring only once. The sequenced material came from central memory CD4+ T cells from blood. The origin of the receptors is a young man with type 1 diabetes. Each CDR3 is given with its conserved first and last residue. The D gene is left open where the match is weak.

TRBV7-2,NA,CASSITGEAFF
TRBV2,TRBD2,CASRVGLAGSGEQYF
TRBV2,TRBD1,CASSASTGEETQYF
TRBV19,NA,CASSATVNTGELFF
TRBV28,NA,CASSYFGGYRNTEAFF
TRBV7-2,NA,CASRRGVGATEAFF
TRBV11-2,NA,CASSFLVATYEQYF
TRBV5-1,TRBD1,CASSPIPGQGAYEQYF
TRBV30,TRBD1,CAWSVGTGFLGEQYF
TRBV14,NA,CASSQELVGEQFF
TRBV7-9,TRBD1,CASSRTGSGQYF
TRBV27,TRBD1,CATGQGRGQPQHF
TRBV28,TRBD2,CASTTLDGRAYNEQFF
TRBV29-1,NA,CSVGDIDQPQHF
TRBV18,TRBD1,CASSPGTAQPQHF
TRBV7-8,NA,CASSLRRGRDEKLFF
TRBV18,NA,CASSPFEAQGHEQYF
TRBV14,NA,CASSQERYEQYF
TRBV5-1,NA,CASSGTGEVVTDTQYF
TRBV7-2,TRBD2,CASSFLALAGYNEQFF
TRBV2,TRBD2,CASSPTSGLTGELFF
TRBV4-1,TRBD2,CASRGGLAGNNEQFF
TRBV10-3,TRBD2,CAISAGAGGTDTQYF
TRBV19,NA,CASSDWEAYEQYF
TRBV2,NA,CASQQGSGNQPQHF
TRBV14,TRBD1,CASSWGQTQETQYF
TRBV4-2,NA,CASSQADRRDPRDTQYF
TRBV6-6,TRBD1,CAHRGSEKLFF
TRBV29-1,TRBD2,CSVELVAGNEQFF
TRBV4-1,NA,CASSHTGGKNQPQHF
TRBV18,NA,CASSPHPEGQPQHF